Listed here are 25 T cell receptor beta chains from one sample, sequenced in a study of blood T cell repertoires in COVID-19. Sequencing used immunoSEQ multiplex PCR; TCRdb keeps in-frame clones, though not all of them. Among 150,000 to 200,000 clones listed, less than 85% were seen once. Sequencing was performed on peripheral blood. The receptor set was obtained from a human donor with acute or convalescent COVID-19. The donor label of this sample is uncertain.

This clone was found once. The chain carries TRBV7-8 and TRBJ1-6; maybe TRBD1 (6 bases). The V gene's germline CDR1 is SGHVS and CDR2 FQNEAQ. V dropped 2 bases and J dropped 10 bases, with 18 bases sitting between them. This CDR3 region has 16 residues. As DNA, the CDR3 is TGTGCCAGCAGCTTACAATCCCTTACAGGGTTATCACCCCTCCACTTT. Protein: CASSLQSLTGLSPLHF.

This clone was seen only a few times. The chain carries TRBV18 and TRBJ2-7; possible D gene TRBD1, 5 bases. CDR1 is KGHSH, CDR2 LQKENI, per germline. Trimming removed 3 bases at V and 5 bases at J, with 17 bases between. The CDR3 loop spans 15 amino acids. For the CDR3, the DNA is TGTGCCAGCTCACCGGTGAGTGGGGCCTGGAACGAGCAGTACTTC. Translated, it gives CASSPVSGAWNEQYF.

The chain couples TRBV6-1 to TRBJ1-4; the D gene is possibly TRBD1 (6 bases). The CDR3 contains 15 residues. Trimming removed 2 bases from V and 3 bases from J, with 10 bases in between. From germline, CDR1 is MNHNS and CDR2 SASEGT. CDR3 residues: CASSETGWSNEKLFF. The CDR3 coding sequence is TGTGCCAGCAGTGAAACAGGGTGGTCTAATGAAAAACTGTTTTTT.

The genes are TRBV3-1 (or the pseudogene TRBV3-2) and TRBJ1-5, with TRBD1 as a possible D gene (5 bases). CDR1 is LGHDT and CDR2 is YNNKEL in the germline V gene (reference sequence). The CDR3 covers 14 residues. The V and J ends lost 2 bases and 4 bases respectively, with 9 bases between them. This chain's CDR3 is CASSQWQGNQPQHF. The CDR3 DNA reads as TGTGCCAGCAGCCAATGGCAGGGTAATCAGCCCCAGCATTTT.

The rearrangement links TRBV29-1 to TRBJ2-1, with D perhaps TRBD2 (5 bases). CDR1 and CDR2 from the germline V gene are SQVTM and ANQGSEA. This CDR3 region has 11 residues. V dropped 4 bases and J dropped 4 bases, with 5 bases sitting between them. CDR3 sequence: CSVGEYNEQFF. The CDR3 bases are TGCAGCGTTGGGGAGTACAATGAGCAGTTCTTC.

The rearrangement uses TRBV12-5 and TRBJ2-5, with TRBD1 identical over 8 bases. Germline V gene lookup returns CDR1 LGHNT and CDR2 FRNRAP. Losses at the gene ends were 0 bases for V and 2 bases for J; bases not matched to a gene: 11. The CDR3 consists of 18 residues. DNA for the CDR3: TGTGCTAGTGGTTTGGTTCTATGGACAGGGAGCAGACAAGAGACCCAGTACTTC. It translates to CASGLVLWTGSRQETQYF.

The rearrangement joins TRBV3-1 (or the pseudogene TRBV3-2) to TRBJ2-7; TRBD1 matches at 7 bases. Germline V CDR1 and CDR2: LGHDT, YNNKEL (reference sequence). The CDR3 runs to 12 residues. V shed 4 bases, J shed 7 bases, and the junction held 4 bases outside the gene matches. The CDR3 nucleotides are TGTGCCAGCAGCCCTCTACAGGGGGAGCAGTACTTC. This sequence encodes CASSPLQGEQYF.

This clone came up once. The chain is built from TRBV19 and TRBJ1-5; the match to TRBD1 covers 7 bases. The CDR3 totals 19 residues. Germline V gene data show CDR1 as LNHDA and CDR2 as SQIVND (reference sequence). The ends lost 1 base at V and 0 bases at J; junction bases unmatched: 12. The CDR3 loop is CASSIALAGGRGSNQPQHF. The DNA of the CDR3 is TGTGCCAGTAGTATAGCTTTGGCAGGGGGTAGAGGTAGCAATCAGCCCCAGCATTTT.

The chain combines TRBV24-1 with TRBJ2-3; 7 positions match TRBD1. Germline V CDR1 and CDR2: KGHDR, SFDVKD. The CDR3 spans 13 residues. Trimming removed 9 bases from V and 7 bases from J; junction bases left unmatched: 9. The CDR3 DNA follows: TGTGCCACCGGGACAGATCTTTTGAATACGCAGTATTTT. Amino acids: CATGTDLLNTQYF.

The chain combines TRBV18 with TRBJ1-5, with 7 positions matching TRBD1. The CDR3 contains 15 residues. Germline V lookup: CDR1 KGHSH, CDR2 LQKENI. V shed 6 bases, J shed 0 bases, and the junction held 5 bases outside the gene matches. The CDR3 bases are TGTGCCAGCTCTGCGGACAGGAATAGCAATCAGCCCCAGCATTTT. This gives the protein CASSADRNSNQPQHF.

J is TRBJ1-4 and V is TRBV2; weak D call: TRBD1 (6 bases). The CDR3 is 14 amino acids. V was cut by 5 bases and J by 4 bases, with 11 bases left in between. The germline CDR1 and CDR2 sequences are SNHLY and FYNNEI. In DNA, the CDR3 is TGTGCCAGCAGTTACAGGGTCATTAATGAAAAACTGTTTTTT. Protein sequence: CASSYRVINEKLFF.

V and J are TRBV30 and TRBJ1-2, with 11 bases aligning to TRBD1. Germline V gene data show CDR1 as GTSNPN and CDR2 as SVGIG (reference sequence). With 1 base clipped from V and 5 bases from J, the junction kept 12 bases outside the gene matches. The CDR3 has 17 residues. CDR3 nucleotides: TGTGCCTGGAGTGAACTTGGACAGGGGGCTCCCTTTTATGGCTACACCTTC. Residues: CAWSELGQGAPFYGYTF.

The CDR3 nucleotides are TGCGCCAGCAGCCAAGAAGGAGGGCTATCCCAAGAGACCCAGTACTTC. Its translation is CASSQEGGLSQETQYF. The rearrangement links TRBV4-1 to TRBJ2-5; tentative D call: TRBD2 (6 bases). Germline V gives CDR1 MGHRA, CDR2 YSYEKL. The CDR3 totals 16 residues. The germline V and J ends were trimmed by 0 bases and 1 base, with 12 bases remaining between them.

V and J are TRBV5-1 and TRBJ2-7; 7 positions agree with TRBD2. This CDR3 is 14 amino acids long. The germline gives CDR1 SGHRS, CDR2 YFSETQ. Trimming removed 5 bases from V and 4 bases from J; junction bases left unmatched: 9. CDR3: CASSSQGAGYEQYF. The CDR3 DNA is TGCGCCAGCAGTTCTCAGGGAGCGGGATACGAGCAGTACTTC.

This chain uses TRBV4-1 with TRBJ2-3, with 8 bases identical to TRBD2. J was trimmed by 7 bases and V by 5 bases; bases with no gene match: 8. Germline V lookup: CDR1 MGHRA, CDR2 YSYEKL. CDR3 length: 14 amino acids. The CDR3: CASSWVAGKNTQYF. CDR3 in DNA: TGCGCCAGCAGCTGGGTAGCGGGGAAAAATACGCAGTATTTT.

The rearrangement uses TRBV11-2 and TRBJ1-3; tentative D call: TRBD1 (6 bases). V was cut by 4 bases and J by 8 bases, with 21 bases left in between. This CDR3 spans 16 amino acids. Germline lookup yields CDR1 SGHAT and CDR2 FQNNGV. CDR3: CASSSTFSGAVDTIYF. For the CDR3, the DNA is TGTGCCAGCAGCTCGACCTTCTCAGGGGCAGTAGACACCATATATTTT.

The chain recombines TRBV6-5 with TRBJ1-1, with 9 bases matching TRBD1. This CDR3 has 11 amino acids. CDR1 and CDR2 from the germline V gene are MNHEY and SVGAGI. With 7 bases clipped from V and 11 bases from J, the junction kept 5 bases outside the gene matches. The CDR3 nucleotides are TGTGCCAGCATTTCACAGGGGGCCGCTTTCTTT. This encodes CASISQGAAFF.

The J gene is TRBJ1-4, the V gene TRBV2, with TRBD1 matching over 7 bases. Trimming removed 5 bases from V and 0 bases from J; junction bases left unmatched: 6. Germline assignment: CDR1 SNHLY and CDR2 FYNNEI. The CDR3 sequence is 16 residues long. CDR3 coding DNA: TGTGCCAGCAGTCCCAGGGGACAGACAACTAATGAAAAACTGTTTTTT. This sequence encodes CASSPRGQTTNEKLFF.

V gene TRBV14 combines with J gene TRBJ1-2; 8 bases map to TRBD1. Germline CDR1 and CDR2: SGHDN and FVKESK. This CDR3 is built from 16 residues. With V trimmed by 4 bases and J by 1 base, 8 bases remained unmatched. CDR3 coding DNA: TGTGCCAGCAGCCCCAGAGACAGGGGTATTAACTATGGCTACACCTTC. Residues: CASSPRDRGINYGYTF.

This clone was counted a single time. This chain links TRBV5-1 with TRBJ1-1; unclear D gene. The V end was cut by 5 bases, the J end by 1 base, with 9 bases between. The CDR3 is made up of 13 amino acids. Germline CDR1 is SGHRS and CDR2 is YFSETQ. CDR3 sequence (DNA): TGCGCCAGCAGTACAGAGAGGAACACTGAAGCTTTCTTT. Encoded protein: CASSTERNTEAFF.

A single count supports this clone. This rearrangement joins TRBV11-2 to TRBJ2-1; 12 positions agree with TRBD2. Germline loops: CDR1 SGHAT, CDR2 FQNNGV. V dropped 3 bases and J dropped 9; count of bases not matched to a gene: 9. The CDR3 totals 16 residues. The CDR3 is CASSLLAGGIAGEQFF. The CDR3 nucleotides read TGTGCCAGCAGCTTGCTAGCGGGGGGGATAGCGGGTGAGCAGTTCTTC.

The chain carries TRBV9 and TRBJ2-7; a weak D match, TRBD2 (6 bases). In germline, CDR1 is SGDLS, CDR2 YYNGEE. The CDR3 length is 17 residues. V dropped 3 bases and J dropped 0 bases, with 19 bases sitting between them. The CDR3 region has the DNA TGTGCCAGCAGCGCCGAGGGCGGCGGGAACCCCTCCTACGAGCAGTACTTC. Translated, it gives CASSAEGGGNPSYEQYF.

The chain carries TRBV3-1 (or the pseudogene TRBV3-2) and TRBJ1-5; perhaps TRBD1 as D (6 bases). The CDR3 length is 14 residues. Germline V gives CDR1 LGHDT, CDR2 YNNKEL (reference sequence). The V gene lost 1 base and the J gene lost 9 bases, with 13 bases spanning the gap. The CDR3 sequence: CASSQAQGFGPQHF. CDR3 DNA sequence: TGTGCCAGCAGCCAAGCTCAGGGGTTCGGGCCCCAGCATTTT.

A single count supports this clone. The chain recombines TRBV5-1 with TRBJ2-1; 10 bases match TRBD2. Trimming removed 4 bases from V and 4 bases from J; junction bases left unmatched: 5. CDR3 length: 15 residues. Germline loops: CDR1 SGHRS, CDR2 YFSETQ. The CDR3 region has the DNA TGCGCCAGCAGCCCGACTAGCGGGCTGTACAATGAGCAGTTCTTC. This encodes CASSPTSGLYNEQFF.

This chain links TRBV19 with TRBJ2-7; the match to TRBD1 covers 9 bases. Germline CDR1 LNHDA, CDR2 SQIVND (reference sequence). The CDR3 sequence is 15 residues long. After removal of 3 bases from V and 2 bases from J, the junction contained 5 bases not matched to a gene. This CDR3 reads CASSIRTGGAYEQYF. The CDR3 DNA follows: TGTGCCAGTAGTATCCGCACAGGGGGCGCCTACGAGCAGTACTTC.